This TCR beta chain originates from a study of T cells in Graves' hyperthyroidism and ophthalmopathy. This clonotype has at least ten counts. Trimming removed 4 bases at V and 6 bases at J, with 11 bases between. The CDR3 is 13 residues long. Germline loops: CDR1 LNHDA, CDR2 SQIVND (reference sequence). TCR beta CDR3 regions were amplified from RNA transcripts. RT-PCR in the first round (using the HTBI primer set) targeted the TCR CDR3. TCRdb fed the multiplex PCR reads into MiXCR, producing one record per CDR3 protein. Altogether around 280,000 distinct CDR3 sequences are present, 12% to 15% being singletons, with the ten largest covering under 8%.

The source of this sequence is a woman in her 40s with Graves' hyperthyroidism. The gene calls are TRBV19 and TRBJ2-3; D gene ambiguous. Sequenced: blood. CDR3 in DNA: TGTGCCAGTAGTAGGTCTCTCCCCGATACGCAGTATTTT. Encoded protein: CASSRSLPDTQYF.